This T cell receptor (beta chain) derives from a study of cytomegalovirus exposure and HLA in healthy donors. Findings and caveats of the study: Within an earlier analysis, most TCR beta V segments proved productive either about 87% or about 30% of the time. The investigators catalogued under 200 TCR beta chains as cytomegalovirus-associated.

Points on this clone: Antigen unknown.

V dropped 6 bases and J dropped 3 bases, with 12 bases sitting between them. The CDR3 is 13 residues long. Germline loops: CDR1 ENHRY, CDR2 SYGVKD. Primers included in the PCR were 60 Vbeta and 13 Jbeta primers. Authors' data handling: Approximately 11 million of roughly 81 million unique TCR beta chains were shared, per a later count. Data came from immunoSEQ multiplex PCR; TCRdb stores just in-frame clones and leaves some out. V and J calls and clone size are given by that table; D and trimming were obtained from the DNA. The sample consists of 90,000 to 100,000 clones, more than 70% of them appearing once.

This chain joins TRBV10-3 and TRBJ2-7; tentative D call: TRBD1 (6 bases). Sequenced input: PBMCs. The TCR was taken from a man aged 18 to 35 in good health and CMV-seronegative. CDR3 DNA: TGTGCCATCAGAGGGGAGACAGGCTACGAGCAGTACTTC. Its translation is CAIRGETGYEQYF.